The rows below give T cell receptor beta chains drawn from one sample of a study of T-cell reconstitution after alpha-beta-depleted transplantation in children. TCRdb re-analysed the PCR reads in MiXCR, keeping a single row per CDR3 protein. The sample yields roughly 420,000 distinct CDR3 sequences, under 20% seen once. Sequenced material: PBMCs, mostly from graft donor cells, taken 360 days after TCRalphabeta/CD19-depleted stem cell transplant. Every receptor here comes from a boy younger than two who had a stem cell transplant for Wiskott-Aldrich syndrome, so the T cells may come from the graft donor. CDR3s include the opening cysteine and the closing phenylalanine or tryptophan. A D gene is named only where the DNA matches it firmly. Clone size, where shown, is once, few, many, or a class for clones that have expanded.

J | D | V | size | DNA | CDR3
TRBJ2-3 | TRBD1 | TRBV4-1 | few | TGCGCCAGCAGCCAACGGACAGGGCTTAGCACAGATACGCAGTATTTT | CASSQRTGLSTDTQYF
TRBJ1-6 | . | TRBV11-2 | few | TGTGCCAGCAGCTTAGGAGTAGGGAGTATTTCACCCCTCCACTTT | CASSLGVGSISPLHF
TRBJ2-5 | TRBD1 | TRBV2 | few | TGTGCCAGTACAGGGGACCAAGAGACCCAGTACTTC | CASTGDQETQYF
TRBJ2-3 | . | TRBV27 | . | TGTGCCAGCAGTCCCTTCCGGTCCACTAGCACAGATACGCAGTATTTT | CASSPFRSTSTDTQYF
TRBJ2-5 | . | TRBV5-1 | few | TGCGCCAGCAGCTTCGGCGCGCCTGTACAAGAGACCCAGTACTTC | CASSFGAPVQETQYF
TRBJ2-2 | . | TRBV12-3/TRBV12-4 | once | TGTGCCAGCAGATCCGGGAGTAACGGGGAGCTGTTTTTT | CASRSGSNGELFF
TRBJ2-1 | . | TRBV12-2 | . | TGTGCAAGTCGCTTAAATTACAGGGGAGGCGATGAGCAGTTCTTC | CASRLNYRGGDEQFF
TRBJ2-1 | . | TRBV6-1 | few | TGTGCCAGCAGTGTAGGTTGGCAGGGAGGAGACTACTACAATGAGCAGTTCTTC | CASSVGWQGGDYYNEQFF
TRBJ1-5 | . | TRBV6-1 | . | TGTGCCAGCAACGGGTCCCTGCGCAATCAGCCCCAGCATTTT | CASNGSLRNQPQHF
TRBJ1-2 | . | TRBV15 | few | TGTGCCACCAGCTCCCCCCGTGGATATGGCTACACCTTC | CATSSPRGYGYTF
TRBJ1-6 | . | TRBV7-9 | . | TGTGCCAGCAGCTTAGCTGTGTCACCCCTCCACTTT | CASSLAVSPLHF
TRBJ2-1 | . | TRBV29-1 | many | TGCAGCGTTGGTGGGGGCGAAGTCTCCTACAATGAGCAGTTCTTC | CSVGGGEVSYNEQFF
TRBJ2-3 | . | TRBV4-1 | . | TGCGCCAGCTCCCAAGTTACGCAGTATTTT | CASSQVTQYF
TRBJ2-3 | . | TRBV11-2 | . | TGTGCCAGCAGTAAGGGGACGCAGTATTTT | CASSKGTQYF
TRBJ1-1 | TRBD1 | TRBV6-1 | . | TGTGCCAGCAGTCGGACAGGGGGGGCCGTCGGCACTGAAGCTTTCTTT | CASSRTGGAVGTEAFF
TRBJ1-2 | . | TRBV5-1 | many | TGCGCCAGCAGCTTGAATGGGGGCGCGGAAGGCTACACCTTC | CASSLNGGAEGYTF
TRBJ2-5 | . | TRBV5-1 | many | TGCGCCAGCAGCTTGGATCGACAGCAGCTGACCCAGTACTTC | CASSLDRQQLTQYF
TRBJ1-6 | . | TRBV27 | few | TGTGCCAGCAGTTACTTGGACAGATTAAATTCACCCCTCCACTTT | CASSYLDRLNSPLHF
TRBJ2-7 | . | TRBV28 | few | TGTGCCAGCAGTACCATATGGTTCGAGCAGTACTTC | CASSTIWFEQYF
TRBJ2-3 | TRBD1 | TRBV10-3 | . | TGTGCCATCAGTGAGACCTCGGGACAGCTCAACACAGATACGCAGTATTTT | CAISETSGQLNTDTQYF
TRBJ2-7 | . | TRBV12-3/TRBV12-4 | few | TGTGCCAGCAGATACACTAGCAAGCAGTACTTC | CASRYTSKQYF
TRBJ2-5 | . | TRBV20-1 | few | TGCAGTGCTAGCCCCCTTGTCCCCCGGGAGACCCAGTACTTC | CSASPLVPRETQYF
TRBJ2-1 | TRBD2 | TRBV6-5 | . | TGTGCCAGCAGGCGGGGGAGCAATGAGCAGTTCTTC | CASRRGSNEQFF
TRBJ2-1 | TRBD1 | TRBV3-1 | few | TGTGCCAGCAGACACAGGGGGCTTAGGAACAATGAGCAGTTCTTC | CASRHRGLRNNEQFF
TRBJ1-1 | . | TRBV10-3 | . | TGTGCCATCAGTGAGTCGTGGGCGGGAGGGACTGAAGCTTTCTTT | CAISESWAGGTEAFF
TRBJ2-1 | . | TRBV5-1 | . | TGCGCCAGCAGCCCCCGGGGGCTCTCCTACAATGAGCAGTTCTTC | CASSPRGLSYNEQFF
TRBJ2-5 | TRBD2 | TRBV20-1 | few | TGCAGTGCTATAGCGGGGCCGGCCCCCCGGGAGACCCAGTACTTC | CSAIAGPAPRETQYF
TRBJ1-2 | TRBD1 | TRBV5-1 | . | TGCGCCAGCAGCTTCAGGGACAGTAACTATGGCTACACCTTC | CASSFRDSNYGYTF
TRBJ2-7 | . | TRBV5-1 | few | TGCGCCAGCGGTACAGGGCTCTACGAGCAGTACTTC | CASGTGLYEQYF
TRBJ2-5 | . | TRBV20-1 | few | TGCAGTGCTAGTATCCGCGGGGGCATCGAGGAGACCCAGTACTTC | CSASIRGGIEETQYF
TRBJ1-5 | . | TRBV2 | . | TGTGCCAGCAGCGTGAATGTCCTCGGGACACGCAATCAGCCCCAGCATTTT | CASSVNVLGTRNQPQHF
TRBJ2-5 | . | TRBV28 | . | TGTGCCAGCAGTTTGCCCGTGGCAGCACAAGAGACCCAGTACTTC | CASSLPVAAQETQYF
TRBJ2-2 | TRBD2 | TRBV24-1 | . | TGTGCCACCAGTGATTTTGCATCTAGCGGGGGCACCGGGGAGCTGTTTTTT | CATSDFASSGGTGELFF
TRBJ2-1 | . | TRBV6-2/TRBV6-3 | . | TGTGCTTCGTGCTATACCATCTACAATGAGCAGTTCTTC | CASCYTIYNEQFF
TRBJ2-3 | TRBD2 | TRBV7-6 | . | TGTGCCAGCAGCTTGACGGCGGGAGGTTCAGATACGCAGTATTTT | CASSLTAGGSDTQYF
TRBJ2-7 | TRBD1 | TRBV12-3/TRBV12-4 | many | TGTGCCAGCAGTTTAAGACAGGGGCCCTACGAGCAGTACTTC | CASSLRQGPYEQYF
TRBJ1-3 | . | TRBV6-6 | . | TGTGCCAGCAGTTTCACAGGTGGAAACACCATATATTTT | CASSFTGGNTIYF
TRBJ1-1 | . | TRBV6-5 | . | TGTGCCAGCGGCCGAGGGGACACTGAAGCTTTCTTT | CASGRGDTEAFF
TRBJ1-2 | . | TRBV5-1 | few | TGCGCCAGCAGCTTGGTGGTCAGCTCCAGCTATGGCTACACCTTC | CASSLVVSSSYGYTF
TRBJ2-7 | . | TRBV10-3 | few | TGTGCCATCAGTGAGTCCTACCGGTACGAGCAGTACTTC | CAISESYRYEQYF
TRBJ2-5 | . | TRBV4-3 | few | TGCGCCAGCAGCCAAGGGTTAGCTGAGACCCAGTACTTC | CASSQGLAETQYF
TRBJ2-1 | TRBD2 | TRBV3-1 | . | TGTGCCAGCAGAACGGGAGGGCCGGGTAATGAGCAGTTCTTC | CASRTGGPGNEQFF
TRBJ1-5 | . | TRBV12-3/TRBV12-4 | . | TGTGCCAGCAGTTTCTCCAGATATAGCAATCAGCCCCAGCATTTT | CASSFSRYSNQPQHF
TRBJ2-4 | TRBD1 | TRBV27 | . | TGTGCCAGCAGGCCTCTTTACAGGGGTGCCGCCAAAAACATTCAGTACTTC | CASRPLYRGAAKNIQYF
TRBJ2-4 | TRBD1 | TRBV6-1 | few | TGTGCCAGCAGTGAGAGACAGGGGTCGGAGAAAAACATTCAGTACTTC | CASSERQGSEKNIQYF
TRBJ2-1 | TRBD2 | TRBV11-3 | . | TGTGCCAGCAGCTTGCGGGAGGGCCGGAACAATGAGCAGTTCTTC | CASSLREGRNNEQFF
TRBJ2-7 | . | TRBV5-1 | few | TGCGCCAGCAGCTTAGGGATGGCCGAGCAGTACTTC | CASSLGMAEQYF
TRBJ1-1 | . | TRBV7-9 | many | TGTGCCAGCAGCCTAAAGTGGAACACTGAAGCTTTCTTT | CASSLKWNTEAFF
TRBJ2-1 | . | TRBV5-1 | few | TGCGCCAGCGCGCACACAGCGTACAATGAGCAGTTCTTC | CASAHTAYNEQFF
TRBJ2-1 | TRBD2 | TRBV7-2 | . | TGTGCCAGCAGCCGCCTCTCGGGGACTAGCGGAAACAATGAGCAGTTCTTC | CASSRLSGTSGNNEQFF
TRBJ2-7 | . | TRBV10-3 | few | TGTGCCATCAGTGAGTCCACCGCGCCCTACGAGCAGTACTTC | CAISESTAPYEQYF
TRBJ2-3 | . | TRBV7-7 | . | TGTGCCAGCAGCCTAGGACATCTTCCCACAGATACGCAGTATTTT | CASSLGHLPTDTQYF
TRBJ2-7 | . | TRBV5-6 | . | TGTGCCAGCAGCTTGGTGGGGTACTACGAGCAGTACTTC | CASSLVGYYEQYF
TRBJ2-7 | . | TRBV4-1 | few | TGCGCCAGCAGCCTCCGACAGCCGGACGAGCAGTACTTC | CASSLRQPDEQYF
TRBJ2-1 | TRBD2 | TRBV29-1 | many | TGCAGCGTTGCGGGGACTGGCGGGGGGCAATACAATGAGCAGTTCTTC | CSVAGTGGGQYNEQFF
TRBJ1-1 | TRBD1 | TRBV18 | . | TGTGCCAGCTCACGTTCACAGGGGGGAACTGAAGCTTTCTTT | CASSRSQGGTEAFF
TRBJ1-5 | . | TRBV28 | . | TGTGCCAGCAGTTTACGGGCTGGGAGCAATCAGCCCCAGCATTTT | CASSLRAGSNQPQHF
TRBJ2-3 | TRBD2 | TRBV5-1 | . | TGTGCCAGCAGCTTAGGACTAGCGGGAGTCACAGATACGCAGTATTTT | CASSLGLAGVTDTQYF
TRBJ1-1 | . | TRBV20-1 | few | TGCAGTGCTAAGTACGAGAACACTGAAGCTTTCTTT | CSAKYENTEAFF